The clone carrying this T cell receptor (beta chain) has just a few counts. Its matching antigen is unknown. Not a single patient had been given any form of treatment at any point before undergoing thyroid surgery. This entry belongs to a study of metastatic and nonmetastatic thyroid tumors. Study-level background: Malignant thyroid and benign thyroid patients provided blood and tumor or nodule tissue whose repertoires were compared. Study-level results: Benign nodules were reported to have significantly lower TCR beta diversity than malignant thyroid tumors, in blood and tumor.

Original handling: A classifier of distant metastasis in papillary thyroid cancer was built from CDR3 differences (across clinicopathological groups). TCRdb re-processed the PCR reads through MiXCR. TCRdb's processing, not the authors' own work, is the source of the V and J calls. The sample has roughly 16,000 clones; 24% are singletons. CDR1 is LNHDA and CDR2 is SQIVND in the germline V gene (reference sequence). The CDR3 length is 13 residues. Trimming stripped 7 bases from V and 8 bases from J, with 14 bases between. The gene calls are TRBV19 and TRBJ2-2; D could derive from TRBD1 or TRBD2 (5 bases each). The source of this sequence is a male donor with papillary thyroid cancer or a benign thyroid nodule (not recorded which). Some clones in this sample may be carry-over from other donors' samples. The material sequenced was tumor tissue. CDR3 in DNA: TGTGCCAGTACCTTGACCTGGGGGGGGGAGCTGTTTTTT. Amino acid sequence: CASTLTWGGELFF.